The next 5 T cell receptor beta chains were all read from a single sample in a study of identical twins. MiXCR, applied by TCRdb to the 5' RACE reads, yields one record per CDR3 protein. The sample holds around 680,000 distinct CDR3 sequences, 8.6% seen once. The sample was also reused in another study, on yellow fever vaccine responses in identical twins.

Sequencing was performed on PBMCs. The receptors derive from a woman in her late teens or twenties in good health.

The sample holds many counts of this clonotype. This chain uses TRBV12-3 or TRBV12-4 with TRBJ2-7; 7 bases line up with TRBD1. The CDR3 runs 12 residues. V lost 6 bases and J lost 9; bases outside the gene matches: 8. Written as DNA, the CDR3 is TGTGCCAGCAGCCGTGGCGAGGGGGCGCAGTACTTC. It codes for CASSRGEGAQYF.

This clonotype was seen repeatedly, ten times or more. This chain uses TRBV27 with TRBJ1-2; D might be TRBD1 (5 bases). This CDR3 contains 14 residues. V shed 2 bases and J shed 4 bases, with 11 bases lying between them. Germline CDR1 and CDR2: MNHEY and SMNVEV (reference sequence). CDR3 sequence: CASSLRGSGYGYTF. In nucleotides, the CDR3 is TGTGCCAGCAGTTTAAGGGGCTCCGGCTATGGCTACACCTTC.

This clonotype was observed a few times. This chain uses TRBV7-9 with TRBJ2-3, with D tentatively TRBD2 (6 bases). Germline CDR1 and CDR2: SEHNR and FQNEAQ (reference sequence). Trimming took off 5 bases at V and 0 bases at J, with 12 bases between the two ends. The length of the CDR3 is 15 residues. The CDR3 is CASSGRDLSTDTQYF. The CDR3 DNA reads TGTGCCAGCAGCGGCCGGGACTTAAGCACAGATACGCAGTATTTT.

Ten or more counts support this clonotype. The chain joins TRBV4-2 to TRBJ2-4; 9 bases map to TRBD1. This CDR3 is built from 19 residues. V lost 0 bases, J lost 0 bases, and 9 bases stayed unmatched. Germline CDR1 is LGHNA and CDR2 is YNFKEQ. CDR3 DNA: TGTGCCAGCAGCCAAGATTCGGGACAGGGAAAGTTAGCCAAAAACATTCAGTACTTC. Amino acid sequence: CASSQDSGQGKLAKNIQYF.

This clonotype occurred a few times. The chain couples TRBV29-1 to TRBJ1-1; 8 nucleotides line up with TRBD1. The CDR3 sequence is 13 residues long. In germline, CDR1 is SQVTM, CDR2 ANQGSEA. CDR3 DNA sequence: TGCAGTGTACAGGGGGGGGAGTCCACTGAAGCTTTCTTT. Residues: CSVQGGESTEAFF.